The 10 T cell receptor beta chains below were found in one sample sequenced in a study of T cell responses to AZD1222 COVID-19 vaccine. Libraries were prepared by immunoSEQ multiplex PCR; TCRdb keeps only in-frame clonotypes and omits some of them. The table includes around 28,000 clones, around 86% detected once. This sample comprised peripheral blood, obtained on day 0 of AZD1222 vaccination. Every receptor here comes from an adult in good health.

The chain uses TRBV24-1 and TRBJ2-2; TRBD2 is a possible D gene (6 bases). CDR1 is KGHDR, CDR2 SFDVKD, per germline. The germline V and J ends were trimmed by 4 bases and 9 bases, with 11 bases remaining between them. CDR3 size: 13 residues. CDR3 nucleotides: TGTGCCACCAGTGAGCCCACTAGCTGGGAGCTGTTTTTT. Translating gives CATSEPTSWELFF.

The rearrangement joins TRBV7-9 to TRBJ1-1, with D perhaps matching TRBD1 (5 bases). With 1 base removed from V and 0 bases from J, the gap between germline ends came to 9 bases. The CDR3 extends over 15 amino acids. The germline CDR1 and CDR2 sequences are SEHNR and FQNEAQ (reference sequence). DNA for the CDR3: TGTGCCAGCAGCTTAGTTGGGGGAGTGAACACTGAAGCTTTCTTT. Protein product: CASSLVGGVNTEAFF. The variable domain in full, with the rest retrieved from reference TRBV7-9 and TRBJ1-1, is DTGVSQNPRHKITKRGQNVTFRCDPISEHNRLYWYRQTLGQGPEFLTYFQNEAQLEKSRLLSDRFSAERPKGSFSTLEIQRTEQGDSAMYLCASSLVGGVNTEAFFGQGTRLTVV.

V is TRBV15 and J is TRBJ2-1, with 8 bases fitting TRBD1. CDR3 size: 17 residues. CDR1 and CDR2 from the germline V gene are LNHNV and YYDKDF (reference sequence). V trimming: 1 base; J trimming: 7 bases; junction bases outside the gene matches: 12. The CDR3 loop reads CATSRVEVQGARNEQFF. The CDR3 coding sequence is TGTGCCACCAGCAGAGTCGAGGTCCAGGGGGCCCGGAATGAGCAGTTCTTC.

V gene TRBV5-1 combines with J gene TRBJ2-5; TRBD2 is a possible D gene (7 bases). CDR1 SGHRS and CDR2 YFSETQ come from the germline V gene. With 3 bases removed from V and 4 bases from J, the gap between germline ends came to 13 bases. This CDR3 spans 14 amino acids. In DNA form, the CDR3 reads TGCGCCAGCAGCTCCGGAGGGGGGGGAGAGACCCAGTACTTC. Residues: CASSSGGGGETQYF.

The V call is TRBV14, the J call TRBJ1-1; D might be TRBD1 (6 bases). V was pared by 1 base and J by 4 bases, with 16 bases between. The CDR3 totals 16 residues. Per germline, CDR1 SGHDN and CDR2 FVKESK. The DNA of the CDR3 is TGTGCCAGCAGCCAAGCTGGGGTGGGGGCGCGCACTGAAGCTTTCTTT. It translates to CASSQAGVGARTEAFF.

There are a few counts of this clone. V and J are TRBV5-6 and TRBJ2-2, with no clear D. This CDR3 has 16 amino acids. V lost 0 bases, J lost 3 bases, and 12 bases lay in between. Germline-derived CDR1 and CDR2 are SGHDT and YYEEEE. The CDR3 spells CASSLVVARDTGELFF. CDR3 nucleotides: TGTGCCAGCAGCTTGGTGGTTGCGCGAGACACCGGGGAGCTGTTTTTT. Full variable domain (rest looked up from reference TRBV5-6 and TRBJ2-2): DAGVTQSPTHLIKTRGQQVTLRCSPKSGHDTVSWYQQALGQGPQFIFQYYEEEERQRGNFPDRFSGHQFPNYSSELNVNALLLGDSALYLCASSLVVARDTGELFFGEGSRLTVL.

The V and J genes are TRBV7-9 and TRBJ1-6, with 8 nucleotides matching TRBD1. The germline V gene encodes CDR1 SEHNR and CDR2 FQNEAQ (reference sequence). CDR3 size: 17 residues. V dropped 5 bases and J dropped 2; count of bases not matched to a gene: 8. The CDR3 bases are TGTGCCAGCAGCCAAGGGACAGGCAACCCCTATAATTCACCCCTCCACTTT. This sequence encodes CASSQGTGNPYNSPLHF.

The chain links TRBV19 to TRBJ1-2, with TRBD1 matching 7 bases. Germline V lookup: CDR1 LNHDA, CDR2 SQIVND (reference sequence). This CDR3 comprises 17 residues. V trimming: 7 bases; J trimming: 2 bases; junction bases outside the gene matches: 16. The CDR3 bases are TGTGCCAGTACCCCAGGGGGGGACAGAAACTCAAACTATGGCTACACCTTC. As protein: CASTPGGDRNSNYGYTF. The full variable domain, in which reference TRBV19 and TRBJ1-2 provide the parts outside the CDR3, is DGGITQSPKYLFRKEGQNVTLSCEQNLNHDAMYWYRQDPGQGLRLIYYSQIVNDFQKGDIAEGYSVSREKKESFPLTVTSAQKNPTAFYLCASTPGGDRNSNYGYTFGSGTRLTVV.

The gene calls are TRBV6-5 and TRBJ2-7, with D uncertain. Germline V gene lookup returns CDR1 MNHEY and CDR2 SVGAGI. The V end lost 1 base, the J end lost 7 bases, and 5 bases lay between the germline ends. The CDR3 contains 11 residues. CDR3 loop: CASSYFSEQYF. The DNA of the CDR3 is TGTGCCAGCAGTTACTTCTCGGAGCAGTACTTC.

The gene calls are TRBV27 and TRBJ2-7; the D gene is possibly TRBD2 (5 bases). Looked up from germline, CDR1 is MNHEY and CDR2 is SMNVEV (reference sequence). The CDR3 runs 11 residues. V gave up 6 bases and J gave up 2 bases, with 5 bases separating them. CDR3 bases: TGTGCCAGCAGGACTACCTACGAGCAGTACTTC. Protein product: CASRTTYEQYF.